This T cell receptor (beta chain) came from a study of shared clonotypes between healthy human individuals. None of the donors, who were healthy HIV-negative adults, had recently had acute infections or vaccinations. Study-wide results and caveats: Few donors limited the genetic and exposure-history diversity represented. Sharing across four donors was highest in naive CD4 (around 5%) and lowest in memory CD8 (around 0.4%). The authors expected sequencing depth to affect clonotype sharing among donors.

This CDR3 spans 15 amino acids. CDR1 is LGHNA, CDR2 YSLEER, per germline. V lost 3 bases and J lost 3, with 11 bases in between. Sequenced by immunoSEQ multiplex PCR; TCRdb stores in-frame clones only, minus some. The sample includes some 980,000 clones, 76% of them seen just once. For this clone: Its antigen remains unknown.

The origin of this receptor is a man aged 18 to 35 in good health. The sequencing input was memory CD4+ T cells sorted from blood. Subset specified: CD45RA-negative fraction. The V gene is TRBV4-3, the J gene TRBJ2-2; D possibly corresponds to TRBD2 (5 bases). The CDR3 reads CASSQSGSYTGELFF. CDR3 DNA: TGCGCCAGCAGCCAGAGCGGTTCTTACACCGGGGAGCTGTTTTTT.